The 29 T cell receptor beta chains reported below all come from one sample, sequenced in a study of breast tumors, draining lymph nodes, adjacent tissues. MiXCR was run by TCRdb on the multiplex PCR reads, yielding one entry per CDR3 protein. The sample includes approximately 300,000 distinct CDR3 sequences, around 31% of them seen just once. Axillary draining lymph nodes of breast cancer patients supplied the node samples. The sequencing input was axillary lymph node tissue. These TCRs come from a female donor with breast cancer. Some clones in this sample may be carry-over from other donors' samples.

The sample holds a few counts of this clonotype. This may be a read error, as it is one base from a much larger clone. The CDR3 does not end in the conserved phenylalanine or tryptophan, so this is likely a read error. The rearrangement links TRBV7-6 to TRBJ2-1, with 7 bases that match TRBD2. J lost 7 bases, V lost 2 bases, and 5 bases had no gene match. This CDR3 has 14 residues. Germline lookup yields CDR1 SGHVS and CDR2 FNYEAQ. CDR3 nucleotides: TGTGCCAGCAGCTTACCTAGCGGAACAAATGAGCAGTTCCTC. Its translation: CASSLPSGTNEQFL.

This clonotype showed up many times. V is TRBV7-6 and J is TRBJ1-2; no definite D call. The germline V gene has CDR1 SGHVS and CDR2 FNYEAQ. This CDR3 is 13 amino acids long. V shed 0 bases and J shed 8 bases, with 10 bases lying between them. The CDR3 nucleotides are TGTGCCAGCAGCTTAGCAGGAGTGGAGGGCTACACCTTC. This translates into CASSLAGVEGYTF. Variable domain in full (rest from reference TRBV7-6 and TRBJ1-2): GAGVSQSPRYKVTKRGQDVALRCDPISGHVSLYWYRQALGQGPEFLTYFNYEAQQDKSGLPNDRFSAERPEGSISTLTIQRTEQRDSAMYRCASSLAGVEGYTFGSGTRLTVV.

The table lists this clonotype with a count of one. No conserved phenylalanine or tryptophan is present at the end of the CDR3, so a read error is the likely explanation. V gene TRBV4-2 combines with J gene TRBJ2-7; TRBD1 aligns across 8 bases. The CDR3 extends over 15 amino acids. Germline V gives CDR1 LGHNA, CDR2 YNFKEQ. Germline trimming cut 5 bases from V and 7 bases from J; bases unmatched to any gene: 13. The CDR3 DNA reads TGTGCCAGCAGCTTTCGTCGACAGGGGTATGAAGAGCAGTACCTC. Protein sequence: CASSFRRQGYEEQYL.

This rearrangement joins TRBV20-1 to TRBJ2-2; D uncertain. The CDR3 extends over 11 amino acids. Germline CDR1 is DFQATT and CDR2 is SNEGSKA (reference sequence). The V and J ends lost 2 bases and 5 bases respectively, with 3 bases between them. CDR3 DNA: TGCAGTGCTAGAATTACCGGGGAGCTGTTTTTT. The encoded protein is CSARITGELFF.

There are many counts of this clonotype. The genes are TRBV6-6 and TRBJ2-2, with a possible D match to TRBD1 (6 bases). The length of the CDR3 is 15 residues. V gave up 5 bases and J gave up 1 base, with 11 bases separating them. Germline CDR1 MNHNY, CDR2 SVGAGI (reference sequence). The CDR3: CASSDRDKNTGELFF. CDR3 nucleotide sequence: TGTGCCAGCAGTGACCGGGACAAGAACACCGGGGAGCTGTTTTTT.

This clonotype was seen many times. As DNA, the CDR3 is TGTGCCAGTAGTACGAAACTCATAGCGGGAGGCTACACCGGGGAGCTGTTTTTT. Translating gives CASSTKLIAGGYTGELFF. The chain has TRBV19 and TRBJ2-2; 10 bases map to TRBD2. The junction had 11 bases not matched to a gene; V was cut back by 4 bases and J by 3 bases. This CDR3 has 18 residues. Germline V gene data show CDR1 as LNHDA and CDR2 as SQIVND (reference sequence). Together with reference TRBV19 and TRBJ2-2, the CDR3 gives the full variable domain: DGGITQSPKYLFRKEGQNVTLSCEQNLNHDAMYWYRQDPGQGLRLIYYSQIVNDFQKGDIAEGYSVSREKKESFPLTVTSAQKNPTAFYLCASSTKLIAGGYTGELFFGEGSRLTVL.

This clonotype was recorded at least ten times. The chain couples TRBV6-5 to TRBJ2-3, with TRBD2 identical over 10 bases. J lost 3 bases, V lost 6 bases, and 6 bases had no gene match. The CDR3 is made up of 15 amino acids. From germline, CDR1 is MNHEY and CDR2 SVGAGI. The CDR3 DNA sequence: TGTGCCAGCAGAACAGCGGGAGGGGCGACAGATACGCAGTATTTT. Translation: CASRTAGGATDTQYF.

This clonotype was seen at least ten times. This rearrangement joins TRBV7-9 to TRBJ2-3; D not resolved. The V gene's germline CDR1 is SEHNR and CDR2 FQNEAQ (reference sequence). V was cut by 1 base and J by 4 bases, with 15 bases left in between. The CDR3 extends over 16 amino acids. This CDR3 reads CASSLGTPTGADTQYF. CDR3 nucleotides: TGTGCCAGCAGCTTAGGTACACCCACTGGGGCAGATACGCAGTATTTT.

Points on this clonotype: With a much larger clone just one base away, this may be a read error. The chain recombines TRBV7-9 with TRBJ2-5, with D maybe TRBD2 (6 bases). The length of the CDR3 is 15 residues. The V gene lost 4 bases and the J gene lost 9 bases, with 21 bases spanning the gap. In germline, CDR1 is SEHNR, CDR2 FQNEAQ (reference sequence). The CDR3: CASSSFDLAREAQYF. Written as DNA, the CDR3 is TGTGCCAGCAGCTCCTTCGACCTGGCGAGGGAGGCCCAGTACTTC.

This clonotype was counted many times. The gene calls are TRBV6-1 and TRBJ2-7, with TRBD2 identical over 16 bases. J gave up 5 bases and V 11 bases, and 12 bases lay outside the gene matches. CDR3 size: 16 residues. Germline V gene data show CDR1 as MNHNS and CDR2 as SASEGT. The CDR3 coding sequence is TGTGCCTGCCCCGGGACTAGCGGGAGGGACGGGAACGAGCAGTACTTC. Encoded protein: CACPGTSGRDGNEQYF.

There are many counts of this clonotype. The V gene is TRBV12-3 or TRBV12-4, the J gene TRBJ1-5, with TRBD1 as a possible D gene (5 bases). The V end lost 6 bases, the J end lost 4 bases, and 7 bases lay between the germline ends. The CDR3 totals 12 residues. CDR3 nucleotides: TGTGCCAGCAGGGCAGGGAATCAGCCCCAGCATTTT. Translated: CASRAGNQPQHF.

The genes are TRBV29-1 and TRBJ2-5; 14 nucleotides align to TRBD2. Germline V lookup: CDR1 SQVTM, CDR2 ANQGSEA. The J segment lost 4 bases and the V segment lost 7 bases, leaving 8 bases of the junction unmatched. CDR3 size: 15 residues. The CDR3 nucleotides read TGCAGCGCCCCCGGACTAGCGGGAGGCCGAGAGACCCAGTACTTC. As protein: CSAPGLAGGRETQYF.

Turning to this clonotype: This sequence may be a read error, since a much larger clone differs from it by one base. The genes are TRBV6-6 and TRBJ2-1; no firm D call. This CDR3 region has 12 residues. V gave up 6 bases and J gave up 9 bases, with 12 bases separating them. From germline, CDR1 is MNHNY and CDR2 SVGAGI (reference sequence). The CDR3: CASRGISSEQFF. CDR3 DNA sequence: TGTGCCAGCAGAGGGATTAGCAGTGAGCAGTTCTTC.

This clonotype showed up many times. The chain employs TRBV11-3 and TRBJ2-7; D is unclear. This CDR3 contains 14 residues. The V end lost 1 base, the J end lost 1 base, and 8 bases lay between the germline ends. The germline CDR1 and CDR2 sequences are SGHNT and YENEEA. CDR3 residues: CASSLVSTSYEQYF. The CDR3 DNA is TGTGCCAGCAGCTTAGTCTCTACGTCCTACGAGCAGTACTTC.

The chain uses TRBV4-1 and TRBJ2-1; 12 bases align to TRBD1. The length of the CDR3 is 16 residues. Germline CDR1 and CDR2: MGHRA and YSYEKL. V dropped 4 bases and J dropped 6; count of bases not matched to a gene: 7. The DNA of the CDR3 is TGCGCCAGCAGCCGCTCCGGGACAGGGGGCATCAATGAGCAGTTCTTC. Translating gives CASSRSGTGGINEQFF.

This clonotype has more than one count but fewer than ten. CDR3 DNA sequence: TGCGCCAGCAGACGCAGTCCCGGGACCGGCCACGAAATCACAGATACGCAGTATTTT. This translates into CASRRSPGTGHEITDTQYF. The chain has TRBV4-1 and TRBJ2-3; perhaps D is TRBD1 or TRBD2 (5 bases each). The V end lost 6 bases, the J end lost 2 bases, and 27 bases lay between the germline ends. CDR1 and CDR2 from the germline V gene are MGHRA and YSYEKL. The length of the CDR3 is 19 residues.

This clonotype showed up just a few times. This may be a read error, as it is one base from a much larger clone. The CDR3 sequence: CASSSGQGLHETQYF. In DNA, the CDR3 is TGCGCCAGCAGCTCCGGACAGGGACTCCACGAGACCCAGTACTTC. The genes are TRBV5-1 and TRBJ2-5; 8 positions agree with TRBD1. This CDR3 is 15 amino acids long. J lost 5 bases, V lost 3 bases, and 9 bases had no gene match. Germline CDR1 reads SGHRS; CDR2 reads YFSETQ.

Note on this clonotype: This could be a read error, since a much larger clone is one nucleotide away. The chain's CDR3 is CASRPGGDTQYF. CDR3 sequence (DNA): TGTGCCAGCAGGCCAGGGGGGGATACGCAGTATTTT. The rearrangement uses TRBV6-1 and TRBJ2-3, with D possibly TRBD1 on 7 matching bases. The CDR3 has 12 residues. Germline lookup yields CDR1 MNHNS and CDR2 SASEGT. Trimming removed 6 bases at V and 6 bases at J, with 10 bases between.

This clonotype appeared many times. V usage is TRBV11-2 and J usage is TRBJ2-1; 10 nucleotides agree with TRBD2. Germline values: CDR1 SGHAT, CDR2 FQNNGV. Trimming took 4 bases from V and 7 from J; bases not matched to a gene: 10. The CDR3 sequence is 16 residues long. CDR3 nucleotide sequence: TGTGCCAGCAGCTCCCCCCCAGCGGGAGGGCCAAATGAGCAGTTCTTC. It translates to CASSSPPAGGPNEQFF.

This clonotype was recorded at least ten times. The rearrangement links TRBV4-3 to TRBJ2-5; 8 bases align to TRBD2. The trim removed 0 bases at V and 4 bases at J, leaving 4 bases unmatched. This CDR3 has 15 amino acids. CDR1 and CDR2 from the germline V gene are LGHNA and YSLEER. CDR3 region: CASSQDGRVGETQYF. The DNA of the CDR3 is TGCGCCAGCAGCCAAGACGGGAGGGTTGGAGAGACCCAGTACTTC.

In regard to this clonotype: A much larger clone lies one base from this, so it may be a read error. This rearrangement joins TRBV6-6 to TRBJ2-7; D is perhaps TRBD1 (5 bases). This CDR3 contains 15 residues. Germline V gene data show CDR1 as MNHNY and CDR2 as SVGAGI (reference sequence). CDR3 loop: CASSYKGPSLYEQCF. CDR3 DNA sequence: TGTGCCAGCAGTTACAAGGGGCCATCACTCTACGAGCAGTGCTTC.

Details on this clonotype: This clone may be a read error of a much larger clone one base away. The rearrangement links TRBV11-2 to TRBJ2-7; D is uncertain. Per the germline V gene, CDR1 is SGHAT and CDR2 is FQNNGV. CDR3 size: 14 residues. CDR3 nucleotides: TGTGCCAGCAGCTTAGTGGTGAGGTCCTACGAGCGGTACTTC. It specifies CASSLVVRSYERYF.

This clonotype was seen at least ten times. The genes are TRBV7-9 and TRBJ2-4; D is possibly TRBD1 (5 bases). Germline V gene sequence: CDR1 SEHNR, CDR2 FQNEAQ (reference sequence). This CDR3 region has 13 residues. V shed 5 bases and J shed 5 bases, with 10 bases lying between them. This chain's CDR3 is CASSLVTENIQYF. The CDR3 DNA reads as TGTGCCAGCAGCCTAGTGACAGAAAACATTCAGTACTTC.

Note on this clonotype: Mismatch with germline at one junction end may stem from a read error. The chain uses TRBV7-9 and TRBJ2-5, with no clear D. From germline, CDR1 is SEHNR and CDR2 FQNEAQ (reference sequence). CDR3 length: 12 amino acids. The CDR3 spells CVSSFGQETQYF. The CDR3 region has the DNA TGCGTCAGCAGCTTTGGGCAAGAGACCCAGTACTTC. Filled out from reference TRBV7-9 and TRBJ2-5, the complete variable domain reads DTGVSQNPRHKITKRGQNVTFRCDPISEHNRLYWYRQTLGQGPEFLTYFQNEAQLEKSRLLSDRFSAERPKGSFSTLEIQRTEQGDSAMYLCVSSFGQETQYFGPGTRLLVL.

This clonotype was detected many times. The CDR3 sequence is CASSLVGQTTDTQYF. CDR3 sequence (DNA): TGTGCCAGCAGCTTAGTGGGACAGACCACAGATACGCAGTATTTT. The genes are TRBV7-2 and TRBJ2-3; 7 bases line up with TRBD1. The CDR3 is made up of 15 amino acids. Germline loops: CDR1 SGHTA, CDR2 FQGNSA. The V segment lost 1 base and the J segment 2 bases; nucleotides outside the gene matches: 3.

In its sample, this clonotype was seen many times. V is TRBV6-6 and J is TRBJ1-6, with a weak D call TRBD1 (6 bases). The CDR3 is 16 residues long. Per germline, CDR1 MNHNY and CDR2 SVGAGI (reference sequence). V lost 4 bases and J lost 0, with 10 bases in between. This CDR3 is CASSSQGGSYNSPLHF. CDR3 coding DNA: TGTGCCAGCAGTTCACAGGGTGGCTCCTATAATTCACCCCTCCACTTT.

This clonotype was observed many times. The gene calls are TRBV5-1 and TRBJ2-5; D is unresolved. Germline V gene lookup returns CDR1 SGHRS and CDR2 YFSETQ. The CDR3 spans 10 residues. V dropped 6 bases and J dropped 7 bases, with 7 bases sitting between them. The CDR3 DNA reads TGCGCCAGCATAAGAGCGACCCAGTACTTC. Translated, it gives CASIRATQYF.

This clonotype has at least ten counts. The V and J genes are TRBV5-1 and TRBJ2-7; TRBD1 aligns across 9 bases. The V gene's germline CDR1 is SGHRS and CDR2 YFSETQ. Trimming removed 3 bases from V and 5 bases from J; junction bases left unmatched: 9. This CDR3 spans 15 amino acids. DNA of the CDR3: TGCGCCAGCAGCTGGGGGGGACAGGGCCTCGACGAGCAGTACTTC. It is translated as CASSWGGQGLDEQYF. The whole variable domain, remainder taken from reference TRBV5-1 and TRBJ2-7, is KAGVTQTPRYLIKTRGQQVTLSCSPISGHRSVSWYQQTPGQGLQFLFEYFSETQRNKGNFPGRFSGRQFSNSRSEMNVSTLELGDSALYLCASSWGGQGLDEQYFGPGTRLTVT.

The genes are TRBV3-1 and TRBJ2-7, with TRBD2 identical over 11 bases. Per germline, CDR1 LGHDT and CDR2 YNNKEL (reference sequence). Losses at the gene ends were 6 bases for V and 1 base for J; bases not matched to a gene: 5. This CDR3 has 15 amino acids. DNA for the CDR3: TGTGCCAGCAGAGGGACTAGCGGAAAATCCTACGAGCAGTACTTC. Protein: CASRGTSGKSYEQYF.